This entry features one TCR beta chain sequence. The antigen is unknown. For TCRbeta, the library was prepared with unique molecular identifiers. TCRdb passed the PCR reads through MiXCR, listing each CDR3 protein once. The repertoire holds fewer than 550,000 distinct CDR3 sequences, with about an eighth as singletons. This CDR3 has 15 residues. Germline CDR1 reads MNHEY; CDR2 reads SVGEGT. V lost 2 bases and J lost 2, with 10 bases in between. These data come from a study of T-cell reconstitution after alpha-beta-depleted transplantation in children. Points from the study as a whole: T cells produced anew were the main source of T-cell counts and diversity one year after transplant. About two months after transplant, alpha-beta T cells reportedly came from several hundred expanded graft clones. Elevated TCRbeta diversity at day 60 was traced, in some patients, to surviving recipient T cells and thymic progenitors.

This TCR came from a female patient aged 2-15 years who had a stem cell transplant for aplastic anemia, so the T cells may come from the graft donor. The sample consisted of PBMCs, mostly from graft donor cells, taken 180 days after TCRalphabeta/CD19-depleted stem cell transplant. This sequence joins TRBV6-2 or TRBV6-3 and TRBJ1-5; D is unresolved. The CDR3 DNA reads TGTGCCAGCAGTTACCCGGGGTCGGGCAATCAGCCCCAGCATTTT. Its translation: CASSYPGSGNQPQHF.